This entry lists 30 T cell receptor beta chains sequenced from one sample in a study of T cell responses to AZD1222 COVID-19 vaccine. TCRdb's table, derived via immunoSEQ multiplex PCR, lists solely in-frame clones and lacks some. The sample lists more than 150,000 clones, around 93% occurring once. This sample comprised peripheral blood, obtained on day 0 of AZD1222 vaccination. The receptors come from an adult in good health.

The CDR3 is CASSQGGGQKDGYTF. The CDR3 nucleotides are TGTGCCAGCAGCCAAGGCGGAGGACAGAAGGATGGCTACACCTTC. This sequence joins TRBV4-2 and TRBJ1-2, with D possibly being TRBD1 (6 bases). Germline lookup yields CDR1 LGHNA and CDR2 YNFKEQ. CDR3 size: 15 residues. V was clipped by 1 base and J by 6 bases, with 15 bases between them.

The chain carries TRBV11-1 and TRBJ1-2; D is unresolved. Trimming took 1 base from V and 8 from J, leaving 17 bases between them. The CDR3 is 15 residues long. CDR1 SGHAT and CDR2 FQDESV come from the germline V gene (reference sequence). The CDR3 coding sequence is TGTGCCAGCAGCTTAGAGGTCGGGATACCGGGCGGCTACACCTTC. Its translation: CASSLEVGIPGGYTF.

This clone was picked up one time. CDR3 DNA sequence: TGTGCCAGTACCCCGGGGGGCCAGGGAGCTTTGGGAGGCTACACCTTC. Its protein product is CASTPGGQGALGGYTF. The chain carries TRBV19 and TRBJ1-2, with D perhaps matching TRBD1 (6 bases). The V gene's germline CDR1 is LNHDA and CDR2 SQIVND (reference sequence). CDR3 length: 16 residues. Trimming took 7 bases from V and 8 from J, leaving 26 bases between them.

The chain has TRBV6-1 and TRBJ2-2, with TRBD1 matching over 8 bases. Germline V CDR1 and CDR2: MNHNS, SASEGT. CDR3 length: 16 amino acids. Trimming at V came to 0 bases and at J to 4 bases, leaving 4 bases not matched to a gene. The CDR3 here is CASSEARQGFTGELFF. The CDR3 nucleotides are TGTGCCAGCAGTGAAGCAAGACAGGGGTTCACCGGGGAGCTGTTTTTT.

The V and J genes are TRBV10-3 and TRBJ2-1; D unclear. V shed 7 bases and J shed 7 bases, with 8 bases lying between them. Germline V gives CDR1 ENHRY, CDR2 SYGVKD. There are 11 residues in the CDR3. CDR3 residues: CAINSHNEQFF. CDR3 DNA sequence: TGTGCCATCAATAGCCATAATGAGCAGTTCTTC.

This chain links TRBV27 with TRBJ1-5, with D perhaps TRBD1 (5 bases). The CDR3 covers 16 residues. V was clipped by 0 bases and J by 6 bases, with 15 bases between them. Germline CDR1 MNHEY, CDR2 SMNVEV (reference sequence). The CDR3 region is CASSLSLGGWGQPQHF. CDR3 nucleotides: TGTGCCAGCAGTTTATCGCTTGGGGGTTGGGGTCAGCCCCAGCATTTT.

The genes are TRBV5-1 and TRBJ2-3; a possible D gene is TRBD2 (6 bases). This CDR3 comprises 14 residues. Germline assignment: CDR1 SGHRS and CDR2 YFSETQ. Trimming pared 4 bases from V and 1 base from J, leaving 10 bases between. In DNA form, the CDR3 reads TGCGCCAGCAGCAATGGACTACGCACAGATACGCAGTATTTT. Protein sequence: CASSNGLRTDTQYF.

The gene calls are TRBV5-4 and TRBJ2-4, with 13 bases fitting TRBD2. Germline trimming cut 2 bases from V and 3 bases from J; bases unmatched to any gene: 8. This CDR3 is 18 amino acids long. The germline V gene encodes CDR1 SGHNT and CDR2 YYREEE (reference sequence). This CDR3 reads CASSLWTSGSRDKNIQYF. CDR3 coding DNA: TGTGCCAGCAGCTTATGGACTAGCGGGAGTAGGGACAAAAACATTCAGTACTTC.

The chain combines TRBV19 with TRBJ2-3, with D hard to call. V gave up 3 bases and J gave up 1 base, with 5 bases separating them. The length of the CDR3 is 13 residues. Per germline, CDR1 LNHDA and CDR2 SQIVND (reference sequence). The CDR3 loop reads CASSILGTDTQYF. CDR3 nucleotide sequence: TGTGCCAGTAGTATTCTTGGCACAGATACGCAGTATTTT.

The chain links TRBV24-1 to TRBJ2-1; 7 bases agree with TRBD1. CDR3 length equals 15 residues. From germline, CDR1 is KGHDR and CDR2 SFDVKD. V was pared by 5 bases and J by 8 bases, with 11 bases of the junction left unmatched. CDR3 loop: CATSVGRRGGHEQFF. CDR3 DNA sequence: TGTGCCACCAGTGTCGGGCGTCGAGGGGGCCATGAGCAGTTCTTC.

This chain joins TRBV27 and TRBJ1-1, with D unclear. The germline gives CDR1 MNHEY, CDR2 SMNVEV (reference sequence). The germline V and J ends were trimmed by 2 bases and 2 bases, with 6 bases remaining between them. CDR3 size: 13 residues. The CDR3 nucleotides read TGTGCCAGCAGTTTAAACACAAACACTGAAGCTTTCTTT. The encoded protein is CASSLNTNTEAFF.

The V gene is TRBV6-4, the J gene TRBJ2-2; perhaps TRBD2 as D (6 bases). CDR3 length: 15 amino acids. The ends were cut back, 5 bases at V and 4 bases at J, with 14 bases in the middle. Germline V CDR1 and CDR2: MRHNA, SNTAGT. CDR3 in amino acids: CASSSAGGGTGELFF. CDR3 coding DNA: TGTGCCAGCAGTAGCGCTGGGGGAGGCACCGGGGAGCTGTTTTTT.

The V and J genes are TRBV28 and TRBJ2-3; 8 nucleotides align to TRBD2. Unmatched junction bases numbered 11, after V lost 7 bases and J lost 5 bases. The CDR3 consists of 15 residues. Germline CDR1 and CDR2: MDHEN and SYDVKM. CDR3 in amino acids: CASNPSGSQVDTQYF. For the CDR3, the DNA is TGTGCCAGCAACCCGAGCGGGAGTCAGGTAGATACGCAGTATTTT.

This chain links TRBV6-4 with TRBJ2-1; TRBD2 aligns across 11 bases. With 2 bases clipped from V and 6 bases from J, the junction kept 6 bases outside the gene matches. The CDR3 is 16 residues long. CDR1 is MRHNA and CDR2 is SNTAGT in the germline V gene. This CDR3 is CASSDRLAGGGNEQFF. The CDR3 DNA reads as TGTGCCAGCAGTGACCGGTTAGCGGGAGGGGGCAATGAGCAGTTCTTC.

This chain joins TRBV28 and TRBJ2-3; D not certain. Germline V gene lookup returns CDR1 MDHEN and CDR2 SYDVKM. This CDR3 is 14 amino acids long. V was clipped by 3 bases and J by 2 bases, with 9 bases between them. The DNA of the CDR3 is TGTGCCAGCAGTTTCGTGACTGCCACAGATACGCAGTATTTT. Its translation is CASSFVTATDTQYF.

The V gene is TRBV14, the J gene TRBJ1-4; D may be TRBD1 (5 bases). Trimming removed 2 bases from V and 10 bases from J, with 17 bases in between. Germline CDR1 reads SGHDN; CDR2 reads FVKESK. The CDR3 length is 15 residues. The CDR3 reads CASSQLTDSPGKLFF. CDR3 sequence (DNA): TGTGCCAGCAGCCAACTCACAGACAGTCCCGGAAAACTGTTTTTT.

The chain links TRBV27 to TRBJ2-1; D is undetermined. The ends were cut back, 4 bases at V and 2 bases at J, with 15 bases in the middle. Germline values: CDR1 MNHEY, CDR2 SMNVEV (reference sequence). The CDR3 loop spans 16 amino acids. CDR3: CASSSLRATTYNEQFF. Written as DNA, the CDR3 is TGTGCCAGCAGTTCCCTTAGGGCTACTACCTACAATGAGCAGTTCTTC.

CDR3 region: CASSLVAQASVYGYTF. CDR3 nucleotides: TGCGCCAGCAGCTTGGTGGCTCAGGCTTCCGTCTATGGCTACACCTTC. The chain couples TRBV5-1 to TRBJ1-2, with D unclear. With 0 bases removed from V and 4 bases from J, the gap between germline ends came to 16 bases. Germline values: CDR1 SGHRS, CDR2 YFSETQ. The CDR3 is made up of 16 amino acids.

The genes are TRBV11-2 and TRBJ2-7; no definite D call. The V end lost 1 base, the J end lost 7 bases, and 2 bases lay between the germline ends. Germline V gene sequence: CDR1 SGHAT, CDR2 FQNNGV. CDR3 length: 10 residues. The CDR3 spells CASSLAEQYF. In DNA form, the CDR3 reads TGTGCCAGCAGCTTAGCGGAGCAGTACTTC.

The chain combines TRBV7-8 with TRBJ1-5; D is uncertain. Per the germline V gene, CDR1 is SGHVS and CDR2 is FQNEAQ. This CDR3 has 14 amino acids. Trimming took 3 bases from V and 2 from J, leaving 8 bases between them. CDR3 DNA: TGTGCCAGCAGCTTGAGTAGGGGCAATCAGCCCCAGCATTTT. Its translation is CASSLSRGNQPQHF.

The chain is built from TRBV9 and TRBJ1-6, with D hard to call. The germline V gene has CDR1 SGDLS and CDR2 YYNGEE. The CDR3 runs 15 residues. Trimming cost V 4 bases and J 5 bases, with 13 bases left between them. This chain's CDR3 is CASSRDGPDNSPLHF. The CDR3 DNA is TGTGCCAGCAGCCGAGACGGACCTGATAATTCACCCCTCCACTTT.

This rearrangement joins TRBV15 to TRBJ2-7, with a tentative D call TRBD2 (6 bases). The CDR3 sequence is 15 residues long. The V and J ends lost 0 bases and 4 bases respectively, with 13 bases between them. Per the germline V gene, CDR1 is LNHNV and CDR2 is YYDKDF (reference sequence). The CDR3 bases are TGTGCCACCAGCAGAGAAGGAGGGATGAGGTACGAGCAGTACTTC. This gives the protein CATSREGGMRYEQYF.

The chain combines TRBV4-3 with TRBJ2-3, with D possibly matching TRBD2 (7 bases). CDR1 LGHNA and CDR2 YSLEER come from the germline V gene. The CDR3 loop spans 17 amino acids. Trimming removed 1 base from V and 6 bases from J, with 20 bases in between. CDR3 loop: CASSQGTAGRWGDTQYF. CDR3 DNA: TGCGCCAGCAGCCAAGGGACAGCGGGGAGGTGGGGGGATACGCAGTATTTT.

This chain uses TRBV29-1 with TRBJ2-7; D may correspond to TRBD1 or TRBD2 (5 bases each). The CDR3 extends over 15 amino acids. V lost 4 bases and J lost 3, with 19 bases in between. The V gene's germline CDR1 is SQVTM and CDR2 ANQGSEA. Here the CDR3 DNA reads TGCAGCGTTGTGAGCCTGGGGCTAGCAGACTACGAGCAGTACTTC. This translates into CSVVSLGLADYEQYF.

The chain's CDR3 is CASSLRLQGHGYTF. CDR3 sequence (DNA): TGTGCCAGCAGTTTACGTTTACAGGGGCACGGCTACACCTTC. The V call is TRBV28, the J call TRBJ1-2; 7 bases are shared with TRBD1. The CDR3 consists of 14 residues. The germline V gene has CDR1 MDHEN and CDR2 SYDVKM. With V trimmed by 2 bases and J by 8 bases, 8 bases remained unmatched.

V and J are TRBV6-5 and TRBJ2-2, with 10 positions matching TRBD2. Per the germline V gene, CDR1 is MNHEY and CDR2 is SVGAGI. The ends lost 6 bases at V and 7 bases at J; junction bases unmatched: 5. This CDR3 has 14 residues. The CDR3 DNA sequence: TGTGCCAGCAGGCCTAGCGGGAGTATCGGGGAGCTGTTTTTT. The encoded protein is CASRPSGSIGELFF.

The chain links TRBV14 to TRBJ2-1; 9 bases map to TRBD2. Unmatched junction bases numbered 3, after V lost 0 bases and J lost 3 bases. CDR1 and CDR2 (germline): SGHDN, FVKESK. This CDR3 contains 16 residues. The CDR3 bases are TGTGCCAGCAGCCAAGAGCGGGAGGGCCTCTACAATGAGCAGTTCTTC. As protein: CASSQEREGLYNEQFF.

V usage is TRBV30 and J usage is TRBJ2-1; perhaps D is TRBD1 or TRBD2 (5 bases each). The V and J ends lost 5 bases and 8 bases respectively, with 22 bases between them. CDR3 length equals 15 residues. CDR1 is GTSNPN, CDR2 SVGIG, per germline (reference sequence). The CDR3 DNA follows: TGTGCCTGGTCATTGGGGCCTACGGGGTTCGATGAGCAGTTCTTC. It encodes CAWSLGPTGFDEQFF.

This clone was observed a few times. The chain carries TRBV14 and TRBJ1-1, with D possibly being TRBD1 (6 bases). The V end lost 4 bases, the J end lost 1 base, and 10 bases lay between the germline ends. The germline V gene encodes CDR1 SGHDN and CDR2 FVKESK. The CDR3 runs 14 residues. The CDR3 DNA sequence: TGTGCCAGCAGCCGGGGACACCCGAACACTGAAGCTTTCTTT. Its protein is CASSRGHPNTEAFF.

The gene calls are TRBV7-2 and TRBJ2-3, with TRBD2 identical over 9 bases. V lost 2 bases, J lost 8 bases, and 8 bases stayed unmatched. The germline V gene has CDR1 SGHTA and CDR2 FQGNSA. There are 15 residues in the CDR3. The CDR3 DNA reads TGTGCCAGCAGCTTAAGTAGCGGGAGCGGGGGTACGCAGTATTTT. This encodes CASSLSSGSGGTQYF.